The sequence of this T cell receptor beta chain was determined in a study of shared clonotypes between healthy human individuals. Study context: Aged between 18 and 49, the donors were two women and a few men.

Data came from immunoSEQ multiplex PCR; TCRdb stores just in-frame clones and leaves some out. Here the sample spans 2 million to 2.5 million clones, roughly 93% being singletons. The V segment lost 0 bases and the J segment 2 bases; nucleotides outside the gene matches: 5. Germline V gene sequence: CDR1 SGHKS, CDR2 YYEKEE (reference sequence). The CDR3 runs 16 residues. Study-level points and caveats: Generation probabilities of non-shared clonotypes were lower (relative to those shared by all four donors). Clonotype sharing among donors likely depends on sequencing depth. Rarefaction demonstrated incomplete sorted-subset sequencing despite large depth.

Comment on this clone: Its antigen is not identified.

The chain is built from TRBV5-5 and TRBJ2-7; TRBD1 matches 10 bases. The source material was naive CD4+ T cells from PBMCs. Subset described: CD45RA+ positively selected. The receptor was isolated from a man in his late teens or twenties in good health. Some clones in this sample may be carry-over from other donors' samples. In nucleotides, the CDR3 is TGTGCCAGCAGCTTGGCTCCGGGACAGGGGACCTACGAGCAGTACTTC. Its protein is CASSLAPGQGTYEQYF.